The entry below describes one T cell receptor beta chain. Its antigen is not yet known. No base qualities exist here, and no much larger clone lies one base off it. Including cysteine and phenylalanine, the CDR3 has 16 amino acids. The DNA shown is the 48-base CDR3, in frame from base 1. V trim: 4 bases; J trim: 3 bases; unmatched bases: 9. CDR1 and CDR2 (MGHRA, YSYEKL) derive from the germline V gene. The data stem from a study of early T cells in non-severe SARS-CoV-2 infection (dated by TCRdb to about 2021). Some background on the complete study: Bulk RNA from unsorted whole blood was used for TCR sequencing, so alpha and beta chains could not be paired. The full study reports these points: Matching against VDJdb was skewed toward anti-spike CD8 responses, likely underestimated virus-specific expansions, and missed private and CD4 specificities.

A case-control design nested within a healthcare worker cohort in London, UK, was used, with weekly nasopharyngeal swab PCR tests and blood sampling performed. Healthcare workers were recruited during the week of the UK lockdown, between 23 and 31 March 2020, and followed weekly for up to 16 weeks. To prepare the library, 5' RACE was applied. Sequenced using a NextSeq 500. To correct for sequencing error and PCR bias, the TCR library protocol tagged individual cDNA molecules with unique molecular identifiers. Both TCR alpha and beta chains were sequenced, and tight co-correlation was observed between alpha and beta sequence abundances in each sample. In the authors' own workflow: Decombinator V4 was used to annotate the V gene, J gene and CDR3 of the TCR sequences. Expanded TCRs were defined as changing significantly between any two time points under a Poisson model with p below 0.0001. Abundances of TCRs were expressed as counts per million after normalisation to the total number of TCRs sequenced in each sample. TRAV1-2 paired with TRAJ12, TRAJ20 or TRAJ33 defined MAIT TCRs, while TRAV10 paired with TRAJ18 defined iNKT TCRs. VDJdb, accessed on 1 November 2021, was searched for TCRs annotated for CMV, EBV and SARS-CoV-2, and TCRs annotated for more than one antigen were excluded. Using fastp trimming at Q25 and MiXCR clonotype assembly, TCRdb reanalyzed the public sequencing data and kept in-frame beta chains. Rows with one shared CDR3 protein collapse into an entry with the most common genes and DNA. TCRdb, not the authors, supplied the V and J calls. Here the sample has fewer than 100,000 distinct CDR3 sequences; around 12% occur a single time. The ten largest clonotypes hold roughly 3.6% of the sample.

The clonotype originates from an adult who was a healthcare worker with PCR-confirmed SARS-CoV-2 infection or an uninfected control (not recorded which). Recombination connected TRBV4-1 to TRBJ2-7; TRBD2 agrees with 10 junctional bases. Sequencing used whole blood. The DNA reads as follows: TGCGCCAGCAGCCCCCAACTCTCTAGCGGGAGCTACGAGCAGTACTTC. Translated, this is CASSPQLSSGSYEQYF.